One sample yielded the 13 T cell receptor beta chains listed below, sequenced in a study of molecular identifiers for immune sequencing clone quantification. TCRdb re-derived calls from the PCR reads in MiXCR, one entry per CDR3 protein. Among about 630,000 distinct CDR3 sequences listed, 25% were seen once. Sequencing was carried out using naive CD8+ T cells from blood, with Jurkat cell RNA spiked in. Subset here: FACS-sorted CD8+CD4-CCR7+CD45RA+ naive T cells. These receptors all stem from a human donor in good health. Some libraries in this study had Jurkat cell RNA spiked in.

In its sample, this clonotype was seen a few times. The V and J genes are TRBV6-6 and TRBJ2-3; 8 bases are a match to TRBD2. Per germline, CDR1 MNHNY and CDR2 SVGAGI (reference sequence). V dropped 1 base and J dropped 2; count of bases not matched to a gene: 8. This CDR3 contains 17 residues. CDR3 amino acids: CASSYWELAEYTDTQYF. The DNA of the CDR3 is TGTGCCAGCAGTTACTGGGAACTAGCGGAGTACACAGATACGCAGTATTTT.

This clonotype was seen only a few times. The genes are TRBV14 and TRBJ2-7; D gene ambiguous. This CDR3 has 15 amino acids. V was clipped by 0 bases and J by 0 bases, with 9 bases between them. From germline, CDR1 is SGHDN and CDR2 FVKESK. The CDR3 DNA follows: TGTGCCAGCAGCCAAGAGGGCAGCCTCTCCTACGAGCAGTACTTC. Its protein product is CASSQEGSLSYEQYF.

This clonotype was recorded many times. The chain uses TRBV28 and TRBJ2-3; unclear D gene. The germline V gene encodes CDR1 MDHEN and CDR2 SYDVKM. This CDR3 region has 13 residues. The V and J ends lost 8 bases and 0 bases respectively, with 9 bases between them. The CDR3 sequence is CASGRASTDTQYF. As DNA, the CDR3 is TGTGCCAGCGGCCGGGCTAGCACAGATACGCAGTATTTT. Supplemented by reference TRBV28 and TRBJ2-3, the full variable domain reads DVKVTQSSRYLVKRTGEKVFLECVQDMDHENMFWYRQDPGLGLRLIYFSYDVKMKEKGDIPEGYSVSREKKERFSLILESASTNQTSMYLCASGRASTDTQYFGPGTRLTVL.

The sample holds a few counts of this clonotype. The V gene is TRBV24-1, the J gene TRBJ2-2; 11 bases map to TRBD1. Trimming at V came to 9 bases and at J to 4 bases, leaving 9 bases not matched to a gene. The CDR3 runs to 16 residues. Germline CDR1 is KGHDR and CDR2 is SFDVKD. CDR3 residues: CATAGTGGPVTGELFF. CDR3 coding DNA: TGTGCCACCGCTGGGACAGGGGGGCCGGTCACCGGGGAGCTGTTTTTT.

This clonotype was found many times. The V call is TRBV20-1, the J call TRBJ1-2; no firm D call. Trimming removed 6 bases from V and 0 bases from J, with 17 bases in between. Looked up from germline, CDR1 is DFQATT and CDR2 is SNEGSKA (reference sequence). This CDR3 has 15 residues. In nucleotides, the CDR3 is TGCAGTGCCCAGACTCCCCAGACTACTAACTATGGCTACACCTTC. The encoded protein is CSAQTPQTTNYGYTF.

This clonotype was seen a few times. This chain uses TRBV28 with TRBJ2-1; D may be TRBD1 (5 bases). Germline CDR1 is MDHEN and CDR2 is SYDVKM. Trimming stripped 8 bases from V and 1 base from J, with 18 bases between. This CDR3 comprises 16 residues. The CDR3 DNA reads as TGTGCCAGCGAGTGGGGCACCCGGAGTTCCTACAATGAGCAGTTCTTC. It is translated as CASEWGTRSSYNEQFF.

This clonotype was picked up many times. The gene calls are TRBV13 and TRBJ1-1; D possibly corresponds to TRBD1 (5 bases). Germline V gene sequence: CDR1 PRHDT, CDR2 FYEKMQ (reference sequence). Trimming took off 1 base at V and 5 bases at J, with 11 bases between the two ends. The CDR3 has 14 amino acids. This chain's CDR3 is CASSLAGRPTEAFF. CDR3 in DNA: TGTGCCAGCAGCTTAGCGGGGCGACCGACTGAAGCTTTCTTT. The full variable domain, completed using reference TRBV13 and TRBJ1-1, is AAGVIQSPRHLIKEKRETATLKCYPIPRHDTVYWYQQGPGQDPQFLISFYEKMQSDKGSIPDRFSAQQFSDYHSELNMSSLELGDSALYFCASSLAGRPTEAFFGQGTRLTVV.

CDR3: CSVGGGLSTEAFF. The DNA of the CDR3 is TGCAGCGTTGGGGGCGGTTTGAGCACTGAAGCTTTCTTT. The V call is TRBV29-1, the J call TRBJ1-1, with a possible D match to TRBD1 (5 bases). Deletions cut 4 bases from V and 4 bases from J, with 13 bases between. This CDR3 has 13 amino acids. Germline loops: CDR1 SQVTM, CDR2 ANQGSEA.

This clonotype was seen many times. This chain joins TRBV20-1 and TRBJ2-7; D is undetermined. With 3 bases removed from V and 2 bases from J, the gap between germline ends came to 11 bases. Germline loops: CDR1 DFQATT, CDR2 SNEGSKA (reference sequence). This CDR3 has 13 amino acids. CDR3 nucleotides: TGCAGTGCTAGTTCCCTCGTTACCTACGAGCAGTACTTC. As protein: CSASSLVTYEQYF.

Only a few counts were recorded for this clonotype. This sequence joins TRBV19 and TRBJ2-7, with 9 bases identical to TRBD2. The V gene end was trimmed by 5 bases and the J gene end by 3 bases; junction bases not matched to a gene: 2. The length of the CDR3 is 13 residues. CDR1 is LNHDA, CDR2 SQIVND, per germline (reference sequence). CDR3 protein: CASSAGGGYEQYF. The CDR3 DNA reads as TGTGCCAGTAGTGCGGGAGGGGGCTACGAGCAGTACTTC.

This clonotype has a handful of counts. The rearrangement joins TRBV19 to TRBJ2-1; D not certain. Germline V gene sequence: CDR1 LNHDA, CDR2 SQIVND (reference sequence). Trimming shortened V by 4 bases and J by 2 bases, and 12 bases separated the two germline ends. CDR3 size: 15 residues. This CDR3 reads CASSRIPGPYNEQFF. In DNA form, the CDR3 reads TGTGCCAGTAGTAGAATACCTGGGCCCTACAATGAGCAGTTCTTC.

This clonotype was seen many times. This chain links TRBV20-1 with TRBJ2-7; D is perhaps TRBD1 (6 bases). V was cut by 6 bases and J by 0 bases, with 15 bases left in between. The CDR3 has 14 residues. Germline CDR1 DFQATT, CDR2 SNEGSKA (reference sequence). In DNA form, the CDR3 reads TGCAGTGCCGCAAGGACAGCTAGCTCCTACGAGCAGTACTTC. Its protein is CSAARTASSYEQYF.

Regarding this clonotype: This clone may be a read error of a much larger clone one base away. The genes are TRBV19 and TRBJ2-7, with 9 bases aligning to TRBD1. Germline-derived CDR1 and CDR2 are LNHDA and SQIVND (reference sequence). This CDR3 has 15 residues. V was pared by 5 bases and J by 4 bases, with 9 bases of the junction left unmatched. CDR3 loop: CASSSWTGAGYEQYF. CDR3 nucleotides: TGTGCCAGTAGTTCGTGGACAGGGGCGGGGTACGAGCAGTACTTC.